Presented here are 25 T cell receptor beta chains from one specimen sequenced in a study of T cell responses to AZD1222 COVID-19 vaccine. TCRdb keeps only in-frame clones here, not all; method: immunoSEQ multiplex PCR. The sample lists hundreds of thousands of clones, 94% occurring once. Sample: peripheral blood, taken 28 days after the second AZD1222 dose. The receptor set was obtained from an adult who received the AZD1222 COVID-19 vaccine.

Here the CDR3 DNA reads TGTGCCAGCAGCTTTTCGAGGAATCAGCCCCAGCATTTT. Its protein product is CASSFSRNQPQHF. The V and J genes are TRBV7-6 and TRBJ1-5, with no clear D. The CDR3 loop spans 13 amino acids. The V gene lost 3 bases and the J gene lost 4 bases, with 7 bases spanning the gap. Germline CDR1 and CDR2: SGHVS and FNYEAQ.

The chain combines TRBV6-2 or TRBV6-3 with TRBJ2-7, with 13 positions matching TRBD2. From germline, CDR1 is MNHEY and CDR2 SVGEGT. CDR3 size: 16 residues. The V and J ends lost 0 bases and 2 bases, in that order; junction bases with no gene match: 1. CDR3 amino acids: CASSYSGLAGPYEQYF. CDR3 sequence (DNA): TGTGCCAGCAGTTACTCGGGACTAGCGGGGCCCTACGAGCAGTACTTC.

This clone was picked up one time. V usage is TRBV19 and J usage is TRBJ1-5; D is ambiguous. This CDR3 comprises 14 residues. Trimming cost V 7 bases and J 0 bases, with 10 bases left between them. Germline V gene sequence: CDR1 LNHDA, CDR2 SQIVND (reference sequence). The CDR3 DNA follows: TGTGCCAGTACGACGGCCTATAGCAATCAGCCCCAGCATTTT. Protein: CASTTAYSNQPQHF.

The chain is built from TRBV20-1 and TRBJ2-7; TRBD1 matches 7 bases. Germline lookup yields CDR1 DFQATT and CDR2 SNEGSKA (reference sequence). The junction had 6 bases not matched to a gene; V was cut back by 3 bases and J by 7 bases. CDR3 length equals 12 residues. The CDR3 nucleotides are TGCAGTGCTAGTAGGACAGGTGGAGAGCAGTACTTC. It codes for CSASRTGGEQYF.

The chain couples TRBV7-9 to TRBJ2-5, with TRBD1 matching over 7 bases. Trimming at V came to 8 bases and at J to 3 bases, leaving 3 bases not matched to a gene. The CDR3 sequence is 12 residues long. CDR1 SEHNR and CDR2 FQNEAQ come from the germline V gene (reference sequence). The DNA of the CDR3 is TGTGCCAGCGGAGACAGGGAAGAGACCCAGTACTTC. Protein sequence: CASGDREETQYF.

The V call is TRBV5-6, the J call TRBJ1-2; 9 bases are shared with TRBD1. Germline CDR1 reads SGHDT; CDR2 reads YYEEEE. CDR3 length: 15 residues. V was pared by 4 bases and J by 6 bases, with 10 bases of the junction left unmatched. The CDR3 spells CASSPGTGLAHGYTF. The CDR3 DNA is TGTGCCAGCAGCCCCGGGACAGGGTTGGCCCATGGCTACACCTTC.

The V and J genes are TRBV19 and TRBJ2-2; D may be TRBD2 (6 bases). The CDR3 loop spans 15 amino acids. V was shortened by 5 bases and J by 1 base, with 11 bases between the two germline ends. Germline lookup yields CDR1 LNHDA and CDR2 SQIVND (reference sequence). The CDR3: CASSWAGQNTGELFF. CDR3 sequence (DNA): TGTGCCAGTAGTTGGGCGGGGCAGAACACCGGGGAGCTGTTTTTT.

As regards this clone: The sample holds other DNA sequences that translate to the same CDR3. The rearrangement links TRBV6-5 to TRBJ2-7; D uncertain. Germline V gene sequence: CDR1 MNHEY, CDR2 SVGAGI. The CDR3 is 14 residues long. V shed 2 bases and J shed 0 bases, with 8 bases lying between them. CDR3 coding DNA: TGTGCCAGCAGTTACGGTGGCGGCTCCTACGAGCAGTACTTC. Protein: CASSYGGGSYEQYF.

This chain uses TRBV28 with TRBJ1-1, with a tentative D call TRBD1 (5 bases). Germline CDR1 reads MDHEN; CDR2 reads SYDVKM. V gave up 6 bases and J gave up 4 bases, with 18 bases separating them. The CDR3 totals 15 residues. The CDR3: CASSPNWGGATEAFF. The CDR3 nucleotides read TGTGCCAGCAGCCCAAATTGGGGGGGTGCCACTGAAGCTTTCTTT. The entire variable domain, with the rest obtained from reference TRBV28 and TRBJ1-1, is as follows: DVKVTQSSRYLVKRTGEKVFLECVQDMDHENMFWYRQDPGLGLRLIYFSYDVKMKEKGDIPEGYSVSREKKERFSLILESASTNQTSMYLCASSPNWGGATEAFFGQGTRLTVV.

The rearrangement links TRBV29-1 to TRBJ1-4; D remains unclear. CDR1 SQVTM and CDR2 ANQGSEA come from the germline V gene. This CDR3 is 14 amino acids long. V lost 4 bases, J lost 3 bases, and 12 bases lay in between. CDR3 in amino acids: CSVVGWGSNEKLFF. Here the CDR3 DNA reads TGCAGCGTTGTCGGTTGGGGATCTAATGAAAAACTGTTTTTT.

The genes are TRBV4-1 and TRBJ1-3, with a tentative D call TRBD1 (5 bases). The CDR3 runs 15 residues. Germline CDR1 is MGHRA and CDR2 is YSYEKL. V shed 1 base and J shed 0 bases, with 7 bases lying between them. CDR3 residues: CASSQGQGSGNTIYF. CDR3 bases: TGCGCCAGCAGCCAAGGCCAGGGCTCTGGAAACACCATATATTTT.

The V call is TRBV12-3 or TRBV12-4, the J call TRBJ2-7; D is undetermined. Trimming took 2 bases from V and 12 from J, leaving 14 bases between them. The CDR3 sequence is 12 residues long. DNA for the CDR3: TGTGCCAGCAGTTTAACTCAGGACGGGCGGTACTTC. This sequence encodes CASSLTQDGRYF.

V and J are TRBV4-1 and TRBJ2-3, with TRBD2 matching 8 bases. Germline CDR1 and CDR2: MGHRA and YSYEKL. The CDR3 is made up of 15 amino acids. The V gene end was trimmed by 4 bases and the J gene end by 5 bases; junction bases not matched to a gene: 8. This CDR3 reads CASSLVGSGVDTQYF. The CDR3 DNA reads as TGCGCCAGCAGCCTCGTGGGTAGCGGGGTAGATACGCAGTATTTT.

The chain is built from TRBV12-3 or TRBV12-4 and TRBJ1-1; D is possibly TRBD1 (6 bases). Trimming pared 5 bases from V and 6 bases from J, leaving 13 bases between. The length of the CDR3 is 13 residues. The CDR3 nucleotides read TGTGCCAGCAGTCCACAGGGAAGGGCTGAAGCTTTCTTT. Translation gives CASSPQGRAEAFF.

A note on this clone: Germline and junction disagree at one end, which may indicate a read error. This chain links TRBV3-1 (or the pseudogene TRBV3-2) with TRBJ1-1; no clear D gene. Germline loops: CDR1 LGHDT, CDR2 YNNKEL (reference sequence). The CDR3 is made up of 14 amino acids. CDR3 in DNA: TGTGCCAGCAGCCAAGGGGTATGGCGGACCTTTTCCCTCTTT. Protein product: CASSQGVWRTFSLF.

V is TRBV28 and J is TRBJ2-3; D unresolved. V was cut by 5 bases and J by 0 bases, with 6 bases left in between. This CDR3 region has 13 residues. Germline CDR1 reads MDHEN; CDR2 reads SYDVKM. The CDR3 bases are TGTGCCAGCAGTAGCCCGAGCACAGATACGCAGTATTTT. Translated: CASSSPSTDTQYF.

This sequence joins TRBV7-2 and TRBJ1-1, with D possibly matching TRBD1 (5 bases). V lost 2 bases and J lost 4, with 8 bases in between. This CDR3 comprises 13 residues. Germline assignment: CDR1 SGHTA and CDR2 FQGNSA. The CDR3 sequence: CASSLRGATEAFF. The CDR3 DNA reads TGTGCCAGCAGCTTAAGGGGCGCCACTGAAGCTTTCTTT.

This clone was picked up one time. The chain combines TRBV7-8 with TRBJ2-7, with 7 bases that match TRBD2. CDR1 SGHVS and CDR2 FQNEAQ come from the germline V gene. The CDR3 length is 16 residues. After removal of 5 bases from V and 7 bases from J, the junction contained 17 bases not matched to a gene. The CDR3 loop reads CASSASGTRKGEEQYF. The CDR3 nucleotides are TGTGCCAGCAGCGCCAGCGGGACCCGAAAGGGCGAGGAGCAGTACTTC.

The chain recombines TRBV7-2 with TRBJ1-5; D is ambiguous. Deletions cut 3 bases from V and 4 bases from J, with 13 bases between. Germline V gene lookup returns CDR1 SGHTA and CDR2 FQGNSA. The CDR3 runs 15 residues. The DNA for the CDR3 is TGTGCCAGCAGCTTCTCGGCCAATGGGAATCAGCCCCAGCATTTT. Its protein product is CASSFSANGNQPQHF.

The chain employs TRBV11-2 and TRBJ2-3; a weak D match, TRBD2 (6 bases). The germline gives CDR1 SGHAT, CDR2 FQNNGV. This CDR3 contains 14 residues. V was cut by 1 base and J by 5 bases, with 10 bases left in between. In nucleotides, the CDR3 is TGTGCCAGCAGCTTAGGGTGGGGGGAAGATACGCAGTATTTT. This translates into CASSLGWGEDTQYF.

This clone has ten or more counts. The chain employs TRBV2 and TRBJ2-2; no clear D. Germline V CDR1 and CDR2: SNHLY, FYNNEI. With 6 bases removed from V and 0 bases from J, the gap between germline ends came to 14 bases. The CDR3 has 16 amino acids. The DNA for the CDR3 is TGTGCCAGCAGCCCGACTTTGACCACGAACACCGGGGAGCTGTTTTTT. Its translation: CASSPTLTTNTGELFF.

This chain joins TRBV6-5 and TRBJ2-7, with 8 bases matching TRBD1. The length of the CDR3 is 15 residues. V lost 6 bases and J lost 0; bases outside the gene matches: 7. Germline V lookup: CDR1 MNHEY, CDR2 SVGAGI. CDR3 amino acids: CASSPDRGNSYEQYF. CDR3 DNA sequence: TGTGCCAGCAGCCCCGACAGGGGAAACTCCTACGAGCAGTACTTC.

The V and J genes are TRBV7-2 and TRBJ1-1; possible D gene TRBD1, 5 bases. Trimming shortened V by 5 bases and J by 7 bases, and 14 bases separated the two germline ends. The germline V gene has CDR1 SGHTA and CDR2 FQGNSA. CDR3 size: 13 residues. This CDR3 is CASSRGTGNEAFF. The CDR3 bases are TGTGCCAGCAGCCGTGGGACGGGAAATGAAGCTTTCTTT.

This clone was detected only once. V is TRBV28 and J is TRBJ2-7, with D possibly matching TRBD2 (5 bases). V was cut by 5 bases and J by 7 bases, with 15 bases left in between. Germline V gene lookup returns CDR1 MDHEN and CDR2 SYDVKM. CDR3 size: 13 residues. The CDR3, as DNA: TGTGCCAGCAGTCCCTACGGGCGGGTTGAGCAGTACTTC. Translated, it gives CASSPYGRVEQYF.

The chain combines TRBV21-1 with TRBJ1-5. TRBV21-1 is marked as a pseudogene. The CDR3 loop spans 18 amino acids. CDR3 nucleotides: TGTGCCAGCAGCAAAGGTCAGGGATCCCGGAGGAACAATCAGCCCCAGCATTTT. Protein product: CASSKGQGSRRNNQPQHF.